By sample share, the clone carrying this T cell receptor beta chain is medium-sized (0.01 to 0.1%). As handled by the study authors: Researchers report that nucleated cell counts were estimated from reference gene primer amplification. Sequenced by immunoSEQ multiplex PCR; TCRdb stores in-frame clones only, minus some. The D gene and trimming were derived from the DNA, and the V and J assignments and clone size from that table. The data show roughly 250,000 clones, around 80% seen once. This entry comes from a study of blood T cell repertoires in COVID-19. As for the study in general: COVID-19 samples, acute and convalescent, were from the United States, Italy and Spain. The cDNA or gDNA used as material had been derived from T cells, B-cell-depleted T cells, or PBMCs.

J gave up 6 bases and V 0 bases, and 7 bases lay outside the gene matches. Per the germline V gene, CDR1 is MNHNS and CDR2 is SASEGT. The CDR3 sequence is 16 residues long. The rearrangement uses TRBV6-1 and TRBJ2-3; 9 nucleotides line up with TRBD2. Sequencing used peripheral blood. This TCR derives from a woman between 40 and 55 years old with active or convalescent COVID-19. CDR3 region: CASSEAGGGASDTQYF. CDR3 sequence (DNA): TGTGCCAGCAGTGAAGCTGGCGGGGGGGCCTCGGATACGCAGTATTTT.